This T cell receptor (beta chain) stems from a study of cytomegalovirus exposure and HLA in healthy donors (TCRdb year 2017). Study-level background: An earlier analysis of more than 550 of the donors reported 276 Gb of sequence data and around 120 million unique TCR beta sequences obtained from about 179 million T cells. Typing coverage differed by locus: A, B, C, DRB1 and DQB1 were typed in roughly 620-640 donors, DQA1 in about 500, DPA1 in 600 to 610, and DPB1 in approximately 450. Class I and class II HLA loci were covered by the typing at four-digit resolution. To predict cytomegalovirus infection status, the study combined high-throughput TCR immunosequencing, statistical association of individual TCRs with disease status, and machine learning. A separate validation cohort of about 110 different subjects was used in addition to the approximately 670-subject first cohort. All discovery cohort repertoires had been generated using a single sequencing platform. Using immunosequencing, the study profiled T cell repertoires from about 650 subjects and related those repertoires to cytomegalovirus serostatus. Genome-wide SNP genotypes for about three fifths of the roughly 700 donors were used in a later genetic analysis, which treated that subset as a discovery cohort. Rather than drawing on any new phenotypic data, the later analysis identified candidate immune exposures from TCR beta sequences and the way those sequences occurred across donors. To study patterns of TCR occurrence, a later analysis re-analyzed previously published TCR beta repertoires from 650 to 750 donors and added high-resolution HLA genotyping. Of the roughly 430 genotyped donors, 65% to 90% fell in the genetic ancestry cluster associated with self-reported Caucasian donors. Among several hundred genotyped donors of the cohort, an average of approximately 220,000 unique TCR beta nucleotide sequences was sequenced per donor, of which 15% to 20% were non-productive. Several DR-DQ haplotypes were handled as single units for association and clustering because linkage in the cohort was strong. About 300 gigabases of sequencing data and 75 million to 85 million unique TCR sequences made up an early release that covered roughly 670 HLA-typed donors. An earlier analysis of 500 to 750 of the donors applied high-throughput TCR beta sequencing to assess whether each TCR beta V gene segment acted as functional or pseudogenic. Donor age, sex, ethnicity and CMV serostatus were compiled together with the repertoire data. The study aimed to test whether cataloging public T cell receptors could reveal signatures of past pathogen exposure.

Summary of the overall study and its limitations: Because counts were too low, about 17 rarely observed V segments, including chromosome 9 orphons, were excluded from the earlier analysis of a few hundred of the donors. Because some donors lacked HLA typing at each locus, the association tests relied only on the typed subset. A later genetic analysis reported fewer N-insertions in productive TCRs among donors in an Asian-associated ancestry cluster than the approximately 670-donor mean. Cytomegalovirus status was reported to be diagnosed by the classifier with high specificity and sensitivity in both the original and validation cohorts. Three of the identified cytomegalovirus-associated TCR beta chains were confirmed in vitro to be specific for cytomegalovirus antigens. V-gene and J-gene trimming of TCR beta chains was associated with a missense DCLRE1C variant in a later genetic analysis, and the association was replicated in an independent cohort. The presence/absence analyses assumed that sequencing depth was roughly uniform across donors, and that assumption may not be true. Compared with equally common non-associated chains, HLA-associated TCR beta chains in a later analysis were more clonally expanded and had lower generation probabilities. A later analysis associated 16,951 TCR beta sequences with specific HLA alleles at a false discovery rate of 0.05. The study listed 150 to 200 TCR beta chains as associated with cytomegalovirus. When HLA alleles, especially DR and DQ, strongly co-occurred, TCR associations were difficult to assign to individual alleles. The authors suggested that the approach could potentially be generalized to other disease states and immunological phenotypes. The cohort was sequenced for TCR beta chains only, and without alpha or paired-chain data the features that could be detected were limited. A group of highly shared sequence variants was considered likely to be a technical artifact of the sequencing pipeline. Linkage disequilibrium might explain the correlated functional status among segregating V segments, but an unknown experimental factor could not be ruled out. Immune exposure information for the cohort was limited to CMV serostatus. Broadly in line with IMGT annotations, most TCR beta V segments showed up in productive rearrangements about 90% or about 30% of the time in an earlier analysis of 587 of the donors. While some public TCRs were present in many individuals, most TCR sequences turned up only very rarely across donors. Some IMGT-functional V segments, including TRBV6-2 and TRBV6-3, could not be distinguished by the 87-base-pair reads and were therefore excluded. A further reported finding was that TCR beta sequences accurately predicted the HLA-A and HLA-B alleles for most subjects in the first cohort. In a later analysis, most CMV-associated TCR beta chains were found to appear HLA-restricted, with HLA associations seemingly driven largely by CMV exposure. Several of the top co-occurrence clusters appeared to be linked to parvovirus B19, influenza, CMV and Epstein-Barr virus, according to a later analysis. In a later analysis, the rate of TCR association differed among HLA loci, with DRB1 alleles having the most associated TCRs and HLA-C alleles having the fewest.

Receptor amplification or capture employed the immunoSEQ multiplex PCR assay. For the multiplex PCR, a mixture combining 60 forward primers for TCR Vbeta segments and 13 reverse primers for TCR Jbeta segments was used. Amplification of the CDR3 region of rearranged TCR beta genes was performed with a multiplex PCR assay on genomic DNA. The amplified TCR beta libraries were sequenced on the Illumina HiSeq System as 87-base-pair reads. As for the authors' bioinformatics: A later analysis tallied roughly 78 million unique TCR beta chains across the 700 or so repertoires, and around 9.9 million of those chains were shared by two or more donors. Raw reads were error-corrected and collapsed into unique sequences with a nearest-neighbor algorithm that merged closely related sequences to remove PCR and sequencing errors. CDR3 sequences were aligned to IMGT reference sequences to assign V, D and J gene segments. Each retained sequence needed at least a six-nucleotide match to both a V gene segment and a J gene segment. A rearrangement counted as productive if the CDR3 had no stop codons and remained in frame with V and J, and every other rearrangement counted as non-productive. Following IMGT convention, CDR3 was defined as the stretch from the second conserved V-encoded cysteine to the conserved J-encoded phenylalanine. In an earlier analysis of 550 to 650 of the donors, sequences lacking an unambiguous match to a single V gene segment were excluded. In an earlier analysis of several hundred of the donors, a V segment was called functional when productive rearrangements were above 56.7%, and segregating when the standard deviation between donors exceeded 5%. A statistical classification framework was built for diagnosing cytomegalovirus status from the catalog of TCR beta chain sequences. A later analysis assigned V and J genes by comparing TCR nucleotide sequences with IMGT/GENE-DB human TR gene sequences. Using the TCRdist pipeline, a later analysis assigned CDR3 sequences along with most-parsimonious VDJ recombination scenarios. A later analysis defined each TCR beta chain by its CDR3 amino acid sequence plus V-gene family, and excluded reads lacking a unique V-gene family. As a way to deal with suspected cross-contamination and a sequencing artifact, a later analysis dropped approximately 570 nucleotide sequences that were highly shared and had low generation probability. In a later analysis, a clonal expansion index for each public chain was calculated from normalized within-repertoire ranks of inferred template counts. In a later analysis, generation probabilities were computed with a VDJ recombination model fitted to out-of-frame rearrangements, and the resulting probabilities were checked against IGoR. Hypergeometric tests were used in a later analysis to score TCR-TCR, TCR-HLA and TCR-CMV co-occurrence, with a repertoire-size bias correction applied to the TCR pairs. False discovery rates were estimated in a later analysis by permuting HLA or CMV assignments 20 times. A later analysis grouped co-occurring TCRs with DBSCAN, adding TCRdist sequence similarity when clustering within HLA-allele-positive subsets. For co-occurrence clustering, repertoires with fewer than 30,000 or more than 120,000 public chains were excluded, along with several repertoires with anomalous nucleotide sharing. TCRdb carries this immuneACCESS record with in-frame sequences only. Its versions omit some clonotypes, under half of them owing to an unresolved V gene in the studies checked, with the rest unexplained. V and J calls and clone size are as listed in that table; D and trimming were resolved from the DNA. A total of 150,000 to 200,000 clones appear in this sample, roughly two thirds of them only once. About 3% of the sample goes to the ten largest clones.

Regarding this clone: Its specific antigen is unknown. Base qualities are missing; no much larger clone stands one base away.

The junction shows trimming of 5 bases on V and 1 base on J, plus 9 bases between the germline ends. Taken from cysteine to phenylalanine, the CDR3 has 13 residues. The CDR3 DNA has 39 bases and is translated from base 1. From a lookup of the germline V gene, CDR1 and CDR2 are SGDLS and YYNGEE. The cohort consisted of 666 healthy bone marrow donors. Cohort members were all nominally healthy when sampled, although unrecorded immune exposures were likely present. The donor was CMV seropositive and was included in the group of 250 to 300 seropositive cohort members. A peripheral blood sample was collected from each donor, and TCR beta sequencing was performed on peripheral blood mononuclear cells. The Qiagen DNeasy Blood Extraction Kit was used to extract genomic DNA from the blood cell samples.

The receptor was isolated from a woman aged 40 to 50 in good health and CMV-seropositive. The sequence joins TRBV9 to TRBJ1-1; a tentative D call is TRBD1 (5 bases match). Sequences were obtained from PBMCs. The CDR3 here reads CASSWGGNTEAFF. In nucleotides, the sequence is TGTGCCAGCAGTTGGGGGGGGAACACTGAAGCTTTCTTT.